The source of this T cell receptor (beta chain) is a study of shared clonotypes between healthy human individuals. The data were produced by immunoSEQ multiplex PCR, yet TCRdb's version contains in-frame clones alone and is incomplete. Among about 1.4 million clones listed, around 97% were seen once. All donors were Caucasian adults living in Nashville, Tennessee. After removal of 4 bases from V and 0 bases from J, the junction contained 4 bases not matched to a gene. The CDR3 spans 15 residues. Germline-derived CDR1 and CDR2 are SGHDN and FVKESK. The J gene is TRBJ2-3, the V gene TRBV14; 7 nucleotides agree with TRBD2. Sequencing was done on a sample of naive CD4+ T cells sorted from blood. Documented subset: CD45RA+ positively selected. The source of this sequence is a man aged 30-40 years in good health. Written as DNA, the CDR3 is TGTGCCAGCAGCCGAGCGGGACGAAGCACAGATACGCAGTATTTT. Its protein is CASSRAGRSTDTQYF.